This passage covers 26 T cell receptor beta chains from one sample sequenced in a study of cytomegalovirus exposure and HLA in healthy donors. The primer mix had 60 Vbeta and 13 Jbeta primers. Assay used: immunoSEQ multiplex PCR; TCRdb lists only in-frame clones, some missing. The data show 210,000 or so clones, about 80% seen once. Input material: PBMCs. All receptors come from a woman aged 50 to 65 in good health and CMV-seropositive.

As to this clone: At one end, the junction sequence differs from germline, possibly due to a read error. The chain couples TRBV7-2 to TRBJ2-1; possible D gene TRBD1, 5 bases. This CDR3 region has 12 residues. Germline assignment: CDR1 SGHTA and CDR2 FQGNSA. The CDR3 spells CASRLDRNEQFF. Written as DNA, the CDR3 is TGTGCCAGCAGGTTAGACAGAAATGAGCAGTTCTTC.

CDR3 amino acids: CASLTTGEGNTIYF. Written as DNA, the CDR3 is TGTGCCAGTCTGACGACAGGGGAAGGAAACACCATATATTTT. The rearrangement uses TRBV19 and TRBJ1-3, with 8 bases fitting TRBD1. V lost 8 bases to trimming and J lost 4 bases; unmatched junction nucleotides: 7. The CDR3 is made up of 14 amino acids. Per germline, CDR1 LNHDA and CDR2 SQIVND (reference sequence).

Here the CDR3 DNA reads TGTGCCACCAGCAGAGATTTCGGGATTAATCAGCCCCAGCATTTT. Translating gives CATSRDFGINQPQHF. J is TRBJ1-5 and V is TRBV15; D remains ambiguous. The CDR3 is 15 residues long. CDR1 is LNHNV, CDR2 YYDKDF, per germline (reference sequence). V gave up 0 bases and J gave up 4 bases, with 10 bases separating them. The full variable domain, its missing parts supplied by reference TRBV15 and TRBJ1-5, is DAMVIQNPRYQVTQFGKPVTLSCSQTLNHNVMYWYQQKSSQAPKLLFHYYDKDFNNEADTPDNFQSRRPNTSFCFLDIRSPGLGDTAMYLCATSRDFGINQPQHFGDGTRLSIL.

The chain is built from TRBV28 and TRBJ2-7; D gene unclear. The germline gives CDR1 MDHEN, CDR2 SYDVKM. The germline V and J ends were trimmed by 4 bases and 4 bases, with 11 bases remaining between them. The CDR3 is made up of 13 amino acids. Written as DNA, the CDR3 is TGTGCCAGCAGTTCCCCGGGTCGGTACGAGCAGTACTTC. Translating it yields CASSSPGRYEQYF.

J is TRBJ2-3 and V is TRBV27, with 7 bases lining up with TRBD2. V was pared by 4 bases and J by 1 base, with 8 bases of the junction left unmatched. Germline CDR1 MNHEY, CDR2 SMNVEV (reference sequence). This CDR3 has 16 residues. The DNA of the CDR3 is TGTGCCAGCAGTTCTAACCTACGGGGGGGCACAGATACGCAGTATTTT. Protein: CASSSNLRGGTDTQYF.

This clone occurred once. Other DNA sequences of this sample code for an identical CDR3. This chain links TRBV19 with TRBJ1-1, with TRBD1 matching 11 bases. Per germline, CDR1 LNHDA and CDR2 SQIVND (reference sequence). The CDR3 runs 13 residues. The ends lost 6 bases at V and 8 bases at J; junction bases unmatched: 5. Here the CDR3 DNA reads TGTGCCAGTAGAAGGACAGGGGGCGGCGAAGCTTTCTTT. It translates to CASRRTGGGEAFF.

The CDR3 DNA is TGTGCCAGCAGCCCCGGTGGCTCTGGGGCCAACGTCCTGACTTTC. Residues: CASSPGGSGANVLTF. The chain has TRBV11-3 and TRBJ2-6; D gene unclear. This CDR3 spans 15 amino acids. Germline V CDR1 and CDR2: SGHNT, YENEEA. The V end lost 5 bases, the J end lost 0 bases, and 8 bases lay between the germline ends.

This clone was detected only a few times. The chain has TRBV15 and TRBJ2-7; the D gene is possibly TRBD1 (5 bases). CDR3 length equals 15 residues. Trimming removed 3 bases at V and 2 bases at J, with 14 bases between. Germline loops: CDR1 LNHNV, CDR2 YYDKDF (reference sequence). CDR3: CATSSADIYPYEQYF. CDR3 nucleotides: TGTGCCACCAGCAGTGCGGACATTTACCCCTACGAGCAGTACTTC.

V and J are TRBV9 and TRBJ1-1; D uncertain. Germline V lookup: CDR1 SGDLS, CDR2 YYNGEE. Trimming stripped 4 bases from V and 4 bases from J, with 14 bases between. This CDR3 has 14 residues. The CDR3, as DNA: TGTGCCAGCAGCTTGGAGGGCTTAGGCACTGAAGCTTTCTTT. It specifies CASSLEGLGTEAFF.

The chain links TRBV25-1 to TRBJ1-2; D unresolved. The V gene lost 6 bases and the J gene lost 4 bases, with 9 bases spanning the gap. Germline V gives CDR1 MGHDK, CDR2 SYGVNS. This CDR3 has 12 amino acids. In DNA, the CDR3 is TGTGCCAGCAGCGGGGTGGGCTATGGCTACACCTTC. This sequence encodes CASSGVGYGYTF.

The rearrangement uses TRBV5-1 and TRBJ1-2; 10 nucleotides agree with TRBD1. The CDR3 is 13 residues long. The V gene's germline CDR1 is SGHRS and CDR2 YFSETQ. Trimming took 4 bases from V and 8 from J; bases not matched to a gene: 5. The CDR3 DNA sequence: TGCGCCAGCAGCCGGGGACAGGGGCAGGGCTACACCTTC. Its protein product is CASSRGQGQGYTF.

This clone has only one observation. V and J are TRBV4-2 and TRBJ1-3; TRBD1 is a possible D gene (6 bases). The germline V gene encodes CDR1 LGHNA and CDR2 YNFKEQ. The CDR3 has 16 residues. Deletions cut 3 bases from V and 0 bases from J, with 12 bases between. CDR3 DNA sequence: TGTGCCAGCAGCCACCTTCAGACAGGCTCTGGAAACACCATATATTTT. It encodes CASSHLQTGSGNTIYF.

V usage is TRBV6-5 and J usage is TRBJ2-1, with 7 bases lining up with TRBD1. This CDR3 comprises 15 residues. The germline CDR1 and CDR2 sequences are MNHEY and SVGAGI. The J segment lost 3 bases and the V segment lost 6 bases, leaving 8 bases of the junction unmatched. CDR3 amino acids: CASSSTGNSYNEQFF. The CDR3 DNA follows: TGTGCCAGCAGCTCGACAGGGAACAGCTACAATGAGCAGTTCTTC.

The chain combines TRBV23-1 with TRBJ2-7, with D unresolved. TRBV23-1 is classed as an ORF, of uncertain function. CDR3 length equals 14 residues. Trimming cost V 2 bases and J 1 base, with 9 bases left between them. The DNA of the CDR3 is TGCGCCAGCAGTCAAGGGCAGTTTTCCTACGAGCAGTACTTC. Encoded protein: CASSQGQFSYEQYF.

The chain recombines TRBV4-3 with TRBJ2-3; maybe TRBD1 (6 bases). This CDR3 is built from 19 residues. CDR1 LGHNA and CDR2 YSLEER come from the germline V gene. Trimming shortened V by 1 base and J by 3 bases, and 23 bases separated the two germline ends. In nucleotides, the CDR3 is TGCGCCAGCAGCCAAGGTATGGGTATTCGGACAGCCGGGACAGATACGCAGTATTTT. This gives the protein CASSQGMGIRTAGTDTQYF.

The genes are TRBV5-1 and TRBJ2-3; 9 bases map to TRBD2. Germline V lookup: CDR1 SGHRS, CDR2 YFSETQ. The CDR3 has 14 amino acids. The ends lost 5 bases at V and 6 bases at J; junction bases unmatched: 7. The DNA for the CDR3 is TGCGCCAGCAGTCCGTCTAGCGGGACGGATACGCAGTATTTT. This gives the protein CASSPSSGTDTQYF.

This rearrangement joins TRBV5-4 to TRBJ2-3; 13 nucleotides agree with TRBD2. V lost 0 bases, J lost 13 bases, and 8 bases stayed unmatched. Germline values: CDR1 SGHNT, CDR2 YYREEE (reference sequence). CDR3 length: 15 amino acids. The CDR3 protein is CASSLGTSGGPQEYF. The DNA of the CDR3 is TGTGCCAGCAGCTTGGGGACTAGCGGGGGTCCCCAGGAGTATTTT.

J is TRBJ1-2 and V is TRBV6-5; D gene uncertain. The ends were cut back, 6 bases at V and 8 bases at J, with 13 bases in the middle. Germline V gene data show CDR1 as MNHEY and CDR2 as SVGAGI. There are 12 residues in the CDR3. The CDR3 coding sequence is TGTGCCAGCAGCCTCACACCGGGAGGCTACACCTTC. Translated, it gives CASSLTPGGYTF.

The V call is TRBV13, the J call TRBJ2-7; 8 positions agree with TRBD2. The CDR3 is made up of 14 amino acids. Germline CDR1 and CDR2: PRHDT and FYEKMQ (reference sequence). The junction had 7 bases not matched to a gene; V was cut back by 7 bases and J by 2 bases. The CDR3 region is CASKPGLGTYEQYF. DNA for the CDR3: TGTGCCAGCAAGCCGGGACTAGGTACCTACGAGCAGTACTTC.

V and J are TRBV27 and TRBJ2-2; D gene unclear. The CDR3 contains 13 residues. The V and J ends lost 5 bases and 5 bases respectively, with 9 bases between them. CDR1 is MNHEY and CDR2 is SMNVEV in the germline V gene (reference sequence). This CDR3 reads CASSLLVTGELFF. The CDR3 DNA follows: TGTGCCAGCAGTCTCCTAGTAACCGGGGAGCTGTTTTTT.

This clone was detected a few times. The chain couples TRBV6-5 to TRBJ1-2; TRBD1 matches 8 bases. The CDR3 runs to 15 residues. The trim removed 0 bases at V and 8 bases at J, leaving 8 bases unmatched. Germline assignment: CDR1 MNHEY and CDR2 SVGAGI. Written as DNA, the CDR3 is TGTGCCAGCAGTTACTCCTTAACAGGGGGGGGAGGCTACACCTTC. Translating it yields CASSYSLTGGGGYTF.

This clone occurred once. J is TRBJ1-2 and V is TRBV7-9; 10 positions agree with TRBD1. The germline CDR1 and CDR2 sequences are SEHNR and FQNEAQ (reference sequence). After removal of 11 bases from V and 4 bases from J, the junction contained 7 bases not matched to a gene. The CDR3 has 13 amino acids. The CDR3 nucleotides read TGTGCCGGAGACAGGGGGCCAATCTATGGCTACACCTTC. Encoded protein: CAGDRGPIYGYTF.

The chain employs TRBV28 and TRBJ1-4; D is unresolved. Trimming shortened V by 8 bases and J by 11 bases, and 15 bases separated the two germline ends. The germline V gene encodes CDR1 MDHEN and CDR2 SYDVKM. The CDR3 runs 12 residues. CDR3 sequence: CASRENLGKLFF. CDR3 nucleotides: TGTGCCAGCCGTGAAAATTTGGGCAAACTGTTTTTT.

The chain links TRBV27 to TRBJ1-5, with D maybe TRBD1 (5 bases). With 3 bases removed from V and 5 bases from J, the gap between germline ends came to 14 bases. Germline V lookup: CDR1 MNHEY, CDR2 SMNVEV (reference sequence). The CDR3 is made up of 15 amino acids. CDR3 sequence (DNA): TGTGCCAGCAGTTTTCTGACACCCAGGGATCAGCCCCAGCATTTT. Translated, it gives CASSFLTPRDQPQHF.

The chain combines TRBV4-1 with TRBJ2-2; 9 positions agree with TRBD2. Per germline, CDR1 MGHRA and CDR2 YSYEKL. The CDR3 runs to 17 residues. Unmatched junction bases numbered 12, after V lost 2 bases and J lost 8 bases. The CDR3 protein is CASSQSAARGGSGELFF. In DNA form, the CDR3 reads TGCGCCAGCAGCCAATCGGCTGCGCGGGGGGGGTCAGGGGAGCTGTTTTTT.

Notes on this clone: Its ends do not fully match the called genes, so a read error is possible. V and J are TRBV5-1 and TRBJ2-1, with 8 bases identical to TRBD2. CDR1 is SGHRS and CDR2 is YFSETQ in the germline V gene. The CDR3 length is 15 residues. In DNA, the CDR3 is TGCGCCGGCAGTCGGGTGGGTAGCGGGGCGAATGAGCAGTTCTTC. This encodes CAGSRVGSGANEQFF.